The clone carrying this T cell receptor (beta chain) has only one observation. This sample is part of a study of cytomegalovirus exposure and HLA in healthy donors. Study background: Caucasian-associated ancestry cluster membership applied to around 76% of approximately 400 genotyped donors.

CDR1 and CDR2 (germline): SGHDT, YYEEEE. The V segment lost 4 bases and the J segment 3 bases; nucleotides outside the gene matches: 7. CDR3 size: 17 residues. Primers included in the PCR were 60 Vbeta and 13 Jbeta primers. Profiling relied on immunoSEQ multiplex PCR, and the TCRdb table lists in-frame clones only, not all of them. The table shows more than 110,000 clones, with approximately 80% occurring only once. The gene calls are TRBV5-6 and TRBJ1-4; 12 bases agree with TRBD1. The receptor's source is a man younger than 35 in good health and CMV-seronegative. Sequencing was done on a sample of PBMCs. The CDR3 here is CASSEGTGGASNEKLFF. CDR3 sequence (DNA): TGTGCCAGCAGCGAAGGGACAGGGGGCGCATCTAATGAAAAACTGTTTTTT.